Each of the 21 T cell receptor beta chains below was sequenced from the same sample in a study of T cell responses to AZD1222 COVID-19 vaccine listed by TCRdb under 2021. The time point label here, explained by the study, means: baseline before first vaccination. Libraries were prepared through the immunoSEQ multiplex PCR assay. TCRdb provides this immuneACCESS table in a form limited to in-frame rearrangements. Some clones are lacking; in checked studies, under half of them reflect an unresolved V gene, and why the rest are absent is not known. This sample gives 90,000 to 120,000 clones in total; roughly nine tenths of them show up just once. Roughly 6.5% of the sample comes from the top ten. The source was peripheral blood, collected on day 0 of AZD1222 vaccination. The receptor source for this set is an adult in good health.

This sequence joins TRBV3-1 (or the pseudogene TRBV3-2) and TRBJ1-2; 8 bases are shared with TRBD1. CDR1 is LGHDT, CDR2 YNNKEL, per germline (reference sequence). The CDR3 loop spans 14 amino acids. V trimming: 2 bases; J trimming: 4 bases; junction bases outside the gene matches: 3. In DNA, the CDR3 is TGTGCCAGCAGCCAATCGGGACAGGTCTATGGCTACACCTTC. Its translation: CASSQSGQVYGYTF.

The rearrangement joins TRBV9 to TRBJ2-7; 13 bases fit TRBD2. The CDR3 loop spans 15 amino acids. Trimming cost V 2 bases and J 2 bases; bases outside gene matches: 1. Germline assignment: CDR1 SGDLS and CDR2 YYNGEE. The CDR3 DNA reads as TGTGCCAGCAGCGTTGGGACTAGCGGGACCTACGAGCAGTACTTC. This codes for CASSVGTSGTYEQYF.

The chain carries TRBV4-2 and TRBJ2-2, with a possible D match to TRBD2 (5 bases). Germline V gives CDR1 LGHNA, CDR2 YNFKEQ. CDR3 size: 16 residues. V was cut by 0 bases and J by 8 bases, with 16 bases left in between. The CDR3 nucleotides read TGTGCCAGCAGCCAAGAGATTCGGACTCCGGGTGGGGAGCTGTTTTTT. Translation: CASSQEIRTPGGELFF.

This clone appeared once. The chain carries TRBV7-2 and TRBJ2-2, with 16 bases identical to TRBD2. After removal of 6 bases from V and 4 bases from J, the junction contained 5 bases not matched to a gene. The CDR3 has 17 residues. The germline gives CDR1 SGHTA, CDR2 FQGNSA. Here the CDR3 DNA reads TGTGCCAGCAGGAGGGGACTAGCGGGAGGGGGCACCGGGGAGCTGTTTTTT. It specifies CASRRGLAGGGTGELFF. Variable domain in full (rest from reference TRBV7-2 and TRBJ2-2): GAGVSQSPSNKVTEKGKDVELRCDPISGHTALYWYRQSLGQGLEFLIYFQGNSAPDKSGLPSDRFSAERTGGSVSTLTIQRTQQEDSAVYLCASRRGLAGGGTGELFFGEGSRLTVL.

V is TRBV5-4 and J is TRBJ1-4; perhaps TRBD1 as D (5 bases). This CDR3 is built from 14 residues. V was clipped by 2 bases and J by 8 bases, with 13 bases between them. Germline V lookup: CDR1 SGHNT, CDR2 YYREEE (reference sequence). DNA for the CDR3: TGTGCCAGCAGCTTTATGGGGGTTGGGGAAAAACTGTTTTTT. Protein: CASSFMGVGEKLFF. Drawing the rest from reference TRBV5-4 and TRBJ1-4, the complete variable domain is ETGVTQSPTHLIKTRGQQVTLRCSSQSGHNTVSWYQQALGQGPQFIFQYYREEENGRGNFPPRFSGLQFPNYSSELNVNALELDDSALYLCASSFMGVGEKLFFGSGTQLSVL.

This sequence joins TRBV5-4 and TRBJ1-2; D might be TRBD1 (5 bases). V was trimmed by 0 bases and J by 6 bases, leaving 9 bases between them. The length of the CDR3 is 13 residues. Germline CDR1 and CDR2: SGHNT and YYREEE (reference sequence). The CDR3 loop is CASSLARDDGYTF. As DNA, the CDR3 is TGTGCCAGCAGCTTGGCCAGGGACGATGGCTACACCTTC.

CDR3 loop: CASSQGRGSGTSTDTQYF. The CDR3 DNA reads as TGCGCCAGCAGCCAAGGCCGAGGTAGCGGAACCAGCACAGATACGCAGTATTTT. The chain recombines TRBV4-3 with TRBJ2-3, with TRBD2 as a possible D gene (6 bases). Germline V gene lookup returns CDR1 LGHNA and CDR2 YSLEER. This CDR3 has 18 residues. The ends were cut back, 1 base at V and 0 bases at J, with 17 bases in the middle.

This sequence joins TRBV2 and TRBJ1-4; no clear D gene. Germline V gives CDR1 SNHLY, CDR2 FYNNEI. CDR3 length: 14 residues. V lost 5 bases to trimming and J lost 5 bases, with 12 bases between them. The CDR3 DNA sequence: TGTGCCAGCAGTATGAGAATGACGAATGAAAAACTGTTTTTT. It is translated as CASSMRMTNEKLFF.

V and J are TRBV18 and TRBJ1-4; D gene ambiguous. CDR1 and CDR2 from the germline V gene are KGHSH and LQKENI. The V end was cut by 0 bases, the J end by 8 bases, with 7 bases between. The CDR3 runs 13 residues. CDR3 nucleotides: TGTGCCAGCTCACCACCTCACGGAGAAAAACTGTTTTTT. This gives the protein CASSPPHGEKLFF.

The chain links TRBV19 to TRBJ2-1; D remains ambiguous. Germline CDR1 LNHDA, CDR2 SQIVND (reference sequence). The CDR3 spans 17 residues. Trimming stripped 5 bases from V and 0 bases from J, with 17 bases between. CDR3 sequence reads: CASSSRRPSDSYNEQFF. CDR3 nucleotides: TGTGCCAGTAGTTCTCGTCGCCCCAGCGACTCCTACAATGAGCAGTTCTTC.

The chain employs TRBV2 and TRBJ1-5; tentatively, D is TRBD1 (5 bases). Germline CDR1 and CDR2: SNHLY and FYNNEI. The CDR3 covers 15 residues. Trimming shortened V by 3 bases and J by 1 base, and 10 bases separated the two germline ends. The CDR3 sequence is CASSDQGPSNQPQHF. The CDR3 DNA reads TGTGCCAGCAGTGATCAGGGCCCGAGCAATCAGCCCCAGCATTTT.

The CDR3 region has the DNA TGTGCCAGCAGGGTATCCGCAACTAATGAAAAACTGTTTTTT. Its translation: CASRVSATNEKLFF. The chain joins TRBV6-5 to TRBJ1-4, with D hard to call. V lost 6 bases to trimming and J lost 0 bases, with 8 bases between them. This CDR3 has 14 amino acids. Germline V gene sequence: CDR1 MNHEY, CDR2 SVGAGI.

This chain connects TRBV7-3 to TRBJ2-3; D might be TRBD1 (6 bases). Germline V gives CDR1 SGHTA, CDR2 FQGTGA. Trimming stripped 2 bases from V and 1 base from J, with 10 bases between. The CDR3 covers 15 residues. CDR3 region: CASSLQGLGTDTQYF. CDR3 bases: TGTGCCAGCAGCTTACAGGGGCTGGGCACAGATACGCAGTATTTT.

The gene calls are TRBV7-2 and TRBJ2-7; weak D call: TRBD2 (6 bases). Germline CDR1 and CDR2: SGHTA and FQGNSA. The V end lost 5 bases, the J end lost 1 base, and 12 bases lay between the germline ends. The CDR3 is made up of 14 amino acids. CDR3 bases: TGTGCCAGCAGCCCCGGAGGGGCGTCCTACGAGCAGTACTTC. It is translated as CASSPGGASYEQYF.

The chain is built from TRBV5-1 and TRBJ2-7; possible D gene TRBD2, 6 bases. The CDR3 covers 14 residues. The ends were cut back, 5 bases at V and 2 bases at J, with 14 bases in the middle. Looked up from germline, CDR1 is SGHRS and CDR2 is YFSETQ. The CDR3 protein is CASSSRGNPYEQYF. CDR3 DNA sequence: TGCGCCAGCAGTTCCCGGGGGAACCCCTACGAGCAGTACTTC. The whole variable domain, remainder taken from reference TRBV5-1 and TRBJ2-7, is KAGVTQTPRYLIKTRGQQVTLSCSPISGHRSVSWYQQTPGQGLQFLFEYFSETQRNKGNFPGRFSGRQFSNSRSEMNVSTLELGDSALYLCASSSRGNPYEQYFGPGTRLTVT.

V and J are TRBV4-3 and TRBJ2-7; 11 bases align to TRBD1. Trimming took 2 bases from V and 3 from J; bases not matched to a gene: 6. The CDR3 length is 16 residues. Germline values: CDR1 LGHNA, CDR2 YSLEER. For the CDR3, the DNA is TGCGCCAGCAGCCAAAACCCGGGACAGGGGGACTACGAGCAGTACTTC. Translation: CASSQNPGQGDYEQYF.

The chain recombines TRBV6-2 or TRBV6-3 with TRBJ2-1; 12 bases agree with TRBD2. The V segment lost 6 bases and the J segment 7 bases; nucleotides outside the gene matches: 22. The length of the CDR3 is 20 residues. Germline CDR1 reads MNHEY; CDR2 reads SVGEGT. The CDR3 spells CASSPSLWPSGRAGSNEQFF. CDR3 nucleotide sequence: TGTGCCAGCAGCCCCTCGCTTTGGCCTAGCGGGAGGGCCGGGTCGAATGAGCAGTTCTTC.

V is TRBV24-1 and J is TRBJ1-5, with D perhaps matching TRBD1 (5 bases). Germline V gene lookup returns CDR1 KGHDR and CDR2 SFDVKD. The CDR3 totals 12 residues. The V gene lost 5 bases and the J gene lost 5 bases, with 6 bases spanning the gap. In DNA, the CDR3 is TGTGCCACCAGTGTGGGGGATCAGCCCCAGCATTTT. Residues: CATSVGDQPQHF.

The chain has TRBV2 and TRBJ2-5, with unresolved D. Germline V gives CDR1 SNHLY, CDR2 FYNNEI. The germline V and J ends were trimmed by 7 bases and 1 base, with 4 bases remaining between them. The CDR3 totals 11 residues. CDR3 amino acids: CASKPQETQYF. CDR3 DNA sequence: TGTGCCAGCAAGCCCCAAGAGACCCAGTACTTC.

The CDR3 nucleotides read TGTGCCAGCAGTTACGGAACACTAAATCAGCCCCAGCATTTT. Residues: CASSYGTLNQPQHF. The genes are TRBV6-2 or TRBV6-3 and TRBJ1-5, with no clear D. Trimming stripped 2 bases from V and 4 bases from J, with 9 bases between. Germline CDR1 and CDR2: MNHEY and SVGEGT. The CDR3 sequence is 14 residues long.

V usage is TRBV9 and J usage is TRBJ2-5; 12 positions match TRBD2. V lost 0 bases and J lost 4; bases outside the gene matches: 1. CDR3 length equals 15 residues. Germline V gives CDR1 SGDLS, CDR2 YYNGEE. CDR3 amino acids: CASSVGLAGVETQYF. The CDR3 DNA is TGTGCCAGCAGCGTAGGACTAGCGGGAGTAGAGACCCAGTACTTC.